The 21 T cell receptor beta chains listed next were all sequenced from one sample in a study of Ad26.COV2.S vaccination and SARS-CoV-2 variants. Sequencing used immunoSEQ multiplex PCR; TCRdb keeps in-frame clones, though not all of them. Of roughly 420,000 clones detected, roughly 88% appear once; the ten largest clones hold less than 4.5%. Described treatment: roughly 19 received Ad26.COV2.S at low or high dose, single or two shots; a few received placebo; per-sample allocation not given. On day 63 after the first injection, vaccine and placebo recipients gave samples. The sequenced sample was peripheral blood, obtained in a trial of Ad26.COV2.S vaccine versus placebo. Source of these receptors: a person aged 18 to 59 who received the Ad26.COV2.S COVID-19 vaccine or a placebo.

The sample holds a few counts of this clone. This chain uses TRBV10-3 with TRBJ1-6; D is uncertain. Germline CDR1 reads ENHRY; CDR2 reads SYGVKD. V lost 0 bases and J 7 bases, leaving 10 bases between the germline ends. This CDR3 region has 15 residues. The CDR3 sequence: CAISESVRENSPLHF. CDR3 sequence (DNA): TGTGCCATCAGTGAGTCTGTTAGGGAGAATTCACCCCTCCACTTT.

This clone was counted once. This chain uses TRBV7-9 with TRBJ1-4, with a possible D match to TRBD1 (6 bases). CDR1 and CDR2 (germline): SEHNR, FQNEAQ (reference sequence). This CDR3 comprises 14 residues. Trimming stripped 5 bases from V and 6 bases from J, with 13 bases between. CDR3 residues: CASSRGTLDEKLFF. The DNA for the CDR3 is TGTGCCAGCAGCCGAGGGACACTGGATGAAAAACTGTTTTTT.

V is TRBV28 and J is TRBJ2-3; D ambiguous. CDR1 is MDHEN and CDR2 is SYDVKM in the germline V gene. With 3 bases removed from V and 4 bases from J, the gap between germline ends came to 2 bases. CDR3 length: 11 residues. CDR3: CASSFADTQYF. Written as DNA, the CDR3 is TGTGCCAGCAGTTTTGCAGATACGCAGTATTTT.

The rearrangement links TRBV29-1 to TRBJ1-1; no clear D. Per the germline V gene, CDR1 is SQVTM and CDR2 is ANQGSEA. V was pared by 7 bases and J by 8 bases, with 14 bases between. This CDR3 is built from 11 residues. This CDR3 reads CSAALGEEAFF. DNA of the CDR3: TGCAGCGCCGCACTTGGGGAGGAAGCTTTCTTT.

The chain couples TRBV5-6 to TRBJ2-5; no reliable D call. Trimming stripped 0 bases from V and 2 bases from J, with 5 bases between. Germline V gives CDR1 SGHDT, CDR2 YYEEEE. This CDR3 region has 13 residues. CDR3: CASSLGPQETQYF. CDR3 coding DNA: TGTGCCAGCAGCTTGGGCCCTCAAGAGACCCAGTACTTC. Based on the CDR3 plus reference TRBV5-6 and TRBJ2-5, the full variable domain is DAGVTQSPTHLIKTRGQQVTLRCSPKSGHDTVSWYQQALGQGPQFIFQYYEEEERQRGNFPDRFSGHQFPNYSSELNVNALLLGDSALYLCASSLGPQETQYFGPGTRLLVL.

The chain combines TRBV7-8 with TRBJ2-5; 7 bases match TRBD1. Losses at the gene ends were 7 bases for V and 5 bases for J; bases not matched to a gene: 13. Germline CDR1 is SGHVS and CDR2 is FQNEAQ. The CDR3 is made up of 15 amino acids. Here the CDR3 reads CASISRVTGDETQYF. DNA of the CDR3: TGTGCCAGCATCTCTCGGGTAACAGGGGATGAGACCCAGTACTTC. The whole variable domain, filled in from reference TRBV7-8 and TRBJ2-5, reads GAGVSQSPRYKVAKRGQDVALRCDPISGHVSLFWYQQALGQGPEFLTYFQNEAQLDKSGLPSDRFFAERPEGSVSTLKIQRTQQEDSAVYLCASISRVTGDETQYFGPGTRLLVL.

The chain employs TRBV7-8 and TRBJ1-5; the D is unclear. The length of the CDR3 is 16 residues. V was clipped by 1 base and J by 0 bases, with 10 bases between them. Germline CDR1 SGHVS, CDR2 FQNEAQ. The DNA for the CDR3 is TGTGCCAGCAGCTTAGGAGTCGGGCATAGCAATCAGCCCCAGCATTTT. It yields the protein CASSLGVGHSNQPQHF.

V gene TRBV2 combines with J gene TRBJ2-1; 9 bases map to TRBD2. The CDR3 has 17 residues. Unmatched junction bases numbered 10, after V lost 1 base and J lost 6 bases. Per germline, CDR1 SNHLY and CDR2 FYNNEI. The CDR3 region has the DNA TGTGCCAGCAGTGAAGTGGAGGGACTAGCATACAGCAATGAGCAGTTCTTC. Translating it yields CASSEVEGLAYSNEQFF.

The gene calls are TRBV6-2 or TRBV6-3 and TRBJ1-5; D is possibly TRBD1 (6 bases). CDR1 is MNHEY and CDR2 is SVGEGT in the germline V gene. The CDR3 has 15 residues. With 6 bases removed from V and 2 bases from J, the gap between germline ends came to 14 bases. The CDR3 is CASSSGVEGNQPQHF. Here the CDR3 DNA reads TGTGCCAGCAGCTCAGGGGTTGAGGGCAATCAGCCCCAGCATTTT.

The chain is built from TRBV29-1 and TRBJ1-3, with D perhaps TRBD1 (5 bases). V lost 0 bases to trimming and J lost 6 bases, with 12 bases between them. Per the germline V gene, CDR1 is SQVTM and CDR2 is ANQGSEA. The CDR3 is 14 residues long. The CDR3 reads CSVEDGDGQNTIYF. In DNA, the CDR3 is TGCAGCGTTGAAGATGGGGACGGGCAAAACACCATATATTTT. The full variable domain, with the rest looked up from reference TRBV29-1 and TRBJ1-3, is SAVISQKPSRDICQRGTSLTIQCQVDSQVTMMFWYRQQPGQSLTLIATANQGSEATYESGFVIDKFPISRPNLTFSTLTVSNMSPEDSSIYLCSVEDGDGQNTIYFGEGSWLTVV.

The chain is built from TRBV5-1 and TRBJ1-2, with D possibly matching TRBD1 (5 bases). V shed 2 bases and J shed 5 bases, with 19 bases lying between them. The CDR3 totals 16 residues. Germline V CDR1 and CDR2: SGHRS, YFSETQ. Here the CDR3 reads CASSFTGAGTVYGYTF. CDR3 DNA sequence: TGCGCCAGCAGCTTCACCGGTGCTGGGACGGTTTATGGCTACACCTTC.

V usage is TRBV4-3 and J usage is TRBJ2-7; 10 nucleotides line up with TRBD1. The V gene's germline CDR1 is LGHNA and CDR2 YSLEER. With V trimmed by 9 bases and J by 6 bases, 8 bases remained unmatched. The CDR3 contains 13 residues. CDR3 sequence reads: CARRQGALGEQYF. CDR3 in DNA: TGCGCCAGGAGACAGGGGGCGCTGGGCGAGCAGTACTTC.

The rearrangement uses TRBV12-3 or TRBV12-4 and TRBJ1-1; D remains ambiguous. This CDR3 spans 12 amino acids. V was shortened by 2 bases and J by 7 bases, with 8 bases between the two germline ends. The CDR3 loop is CASSLMMYEAFF. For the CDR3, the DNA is TGTGCCAGCAGTTTAATGATGTATGAAGCTTTCTTT.

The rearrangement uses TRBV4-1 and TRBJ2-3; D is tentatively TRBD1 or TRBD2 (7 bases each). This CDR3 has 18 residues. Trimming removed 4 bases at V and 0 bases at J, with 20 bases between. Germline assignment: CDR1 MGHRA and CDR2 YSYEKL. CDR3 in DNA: TGCGCCAGCAGCCCAGAGTTCGGGGGGACAGTGAGCACAGATACGCAGTATTTT. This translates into CASSPEFGGTVSTDTQYF.

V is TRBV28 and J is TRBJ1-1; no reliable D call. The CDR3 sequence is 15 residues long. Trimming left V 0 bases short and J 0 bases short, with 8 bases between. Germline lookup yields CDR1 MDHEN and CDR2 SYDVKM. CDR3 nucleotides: TGTGCCAGCAGTTTATGGGGAGATCTGAACACTGAAGCTTTCTTT. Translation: CASSLWGDLNTEAFF. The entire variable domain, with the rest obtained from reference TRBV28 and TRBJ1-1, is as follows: DVKVTQSSRYLVKRTGEKVFLECVQDMDHENMFWYRQDPGLGLRLIYFSYDVKMKEKGDIPEGYSVSREKKERFSLILESASTNQTSMYLCASSLWGDLNTEAFFGQGTRLTVV.

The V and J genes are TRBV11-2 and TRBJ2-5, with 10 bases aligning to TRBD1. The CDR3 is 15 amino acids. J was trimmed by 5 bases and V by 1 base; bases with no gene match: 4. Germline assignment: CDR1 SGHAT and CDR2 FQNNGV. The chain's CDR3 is CASSLGQGAWETQYF. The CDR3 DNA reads TGTGCCAGCAGCTTAGGACAGGGGGCGTGGGAGACCCAGTACTTC. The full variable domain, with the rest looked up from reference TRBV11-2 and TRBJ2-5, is EAGVAQSPRYKIIEKRQSVAFWCNPISGHATLYWYQQILGQGPKLLIQFQNNGVVDDSQLPKDRFSAERLKGVDSTLKIQPAKLEDSAVYLCASSLGQGAWETQYFGPGTRLLVL.

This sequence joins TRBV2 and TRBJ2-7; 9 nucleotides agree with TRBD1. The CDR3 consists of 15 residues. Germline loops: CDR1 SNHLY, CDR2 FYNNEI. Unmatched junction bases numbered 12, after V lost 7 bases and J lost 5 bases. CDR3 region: CASTHEGTGTHEQYF. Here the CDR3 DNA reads TGTGCCAGCACGCACGAGGGGACAGGGACCCACGAGCAGTACTTC.

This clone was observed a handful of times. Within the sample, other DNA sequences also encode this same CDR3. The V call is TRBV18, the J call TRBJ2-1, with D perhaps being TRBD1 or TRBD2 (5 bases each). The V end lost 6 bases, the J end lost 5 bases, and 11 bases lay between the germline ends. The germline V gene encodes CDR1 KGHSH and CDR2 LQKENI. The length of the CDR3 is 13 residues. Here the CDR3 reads CASSPGRNNEQFF. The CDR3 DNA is TGTGCCAGCTCGCCGGGACGGAACAATGAGCAGTTCTTC.

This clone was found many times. Here the CDR3 DNA reads TGTGCCAGCTCACCACCTAACAGGGTGCGAGGCTACACCTTC. As protein: CASSPPNRVRGYTF. V usage is TRBV18 and J usage is TRBJ1-2, with D tentatively TRBD1 (6 bases). The V end lost 0 bases, the J end lost 8 bases, and 13 bases lay between the germline ends. The CDR3 has 14 residues. Germline CDR1 reads KGHSH; CDR2 reads LQKENI.

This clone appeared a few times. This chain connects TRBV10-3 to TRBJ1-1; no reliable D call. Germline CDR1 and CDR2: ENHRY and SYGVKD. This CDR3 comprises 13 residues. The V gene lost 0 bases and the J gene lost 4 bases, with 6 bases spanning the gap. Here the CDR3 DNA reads TGTGCCATCAGTGAGTCAGGGATCACTGAAGCTTTCTTT. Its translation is CAISESGITEAFF.

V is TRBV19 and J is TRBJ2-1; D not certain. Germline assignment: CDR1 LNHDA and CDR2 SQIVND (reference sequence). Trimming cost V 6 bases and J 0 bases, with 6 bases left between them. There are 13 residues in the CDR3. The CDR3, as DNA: TGTGCCAGTAGCCAGCTCTCCTACAATGAGCAGTTCTTC. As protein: CASSQLSYNEQFF.